These 18 T cell receptor beta chains were sequenced from one sample in a study of vaccination effects on CD4 cells after COVID-19. Repertoires were generated with immunoSEQ multiplex PCR, while TCRdb's copy carries only in-frame clones and drops some. The sample holds 70,000 to 75,000 clones; approximately 70% are singletons and the top ten take 3.5% to 4.5%. CD4+ T cells specific for antigen were expanded with viral peptide pools by the ViraFEST assay before sequencing. The culture ran for under eleven days, and then CD4+ T cells were isolated. Vaccine recipients, nucleocapsid antibody negative, had no prior SARS-CoV-2 infection. The antigens these receptors bind are not known. The sample here was CD4+ T cells from PBMCs cultured with HCoV-OC43 spike peptides, taken before COVID-19 vaccination. Described subset: HCoV-OC43 spike overlapping peptide pool stimulation. The receptors shown here come from a human donor who received a COVID-19 vaccine.

V and J are TRBV7-3 and TRBJ2-3, with D hard to call. V lost 1 base and J 1 base, leaving 15 bases between the germline ends. The germline V gene has CDR1 SGHTA and CDR2 FQGTGA. CDR3 length equals 17 residues. In nucleotides, the CDR3 is TGTGCCAGCAGCTTAAGAACGGTAGCTTCAGGCACAGATACGCAGTATTTT. Translated, it gives CASSLRTVASGTDTQYF. The full variable domain, completed using reference TRBV7-3 and TRBJ2-3, is GAGVSQTPSNKVTEKGKYVELRCDPISGHTALYWYRQSLGQGPEFLIYFQGTGAADDSGLPNDRFFAVRPEGSVSTLKIQRTERGDSAVYLCASSLRTVASGTDTQYFGPGTRLTVL.

The chain recombines TRBV12-5 with TRBJ2-5; TRBD1 agrees at 7 bases. This CDR3 is 15 amino acids long. CDR1 and CDR2 from the germline V gene are LGHNT and FRNRAP. Unmatched junction bases numbered 6, after V lost 1 base and J lost 4 bases. DNA for the CDR3: TGTGCTAGTGGTTTGGGGGACAGCCCGGGAGAGACCCAGTACTTC. Protein sequence: CASGLGDSPGETQYF.

CDR3 DNA: TGTGCCAGTAGTACTCTGCTCCAAGAGACCCAGTACTTC. Translating gives CASSTLLQETQYF. The gene calls are TRBV19 and TRBJ2-5; D gene unclear. Germline assignment: CDR1 LNHDA and CDR2 SQIVND (reference sequence). The CDR3 runs to 13 residues. V was shortened by 4 bases and J by 1 base, with 7 bases between the two germline ends.

The V gene is TRBV13, the J gene TRBJ1-1; a weak D match, TRBD1 (6 bases). Trimming shortened V by 0 bases and J by 3 bases, and 20 bases separated the two germline ends. The CDR3 spans 18 residues. Germline V gives CDR1 PRHDT, CDR2 FYEKMQ (reference sequence). CDR3 nucleotides: TGTGCCAGCAGCTTAGGCCGACGCACCTCGGACAGATACACTGAAGCTTTCTTT. Encoded protein: CASSLGRRTSDRYTEAFF.

The CDR3 DNA reads as TGTGCCAGCTCACCGGGACAACAAAACCCCAATGAAAAACTGTTTTTT. Its translation is CASSPGQQNPNEKLFF. The chain is built from TRBV18 and TRBJ1-4, with TRBD1 as a possible D gene (6 bases). CDR1 and CDR2 (germline): KGHSH, LQKENI. The ends were cut back, 3 bases at V and 5 bases at J, with 16 bases in the middle. This CDR3 is 16 amino acids long.

The chain recombines TRBV29-1 with TRBJ1-6; D is perhaps TRBD1 (5 bases). The germline V gene encodes CDR1 SQVTM and CDR2 ANQGSEA. The ends were cut back, 5 bases at V and 9 bases at J, with 14 bases in the middle. CDR3 size: 13 residues. DNA of the CDR3: TGCAGCGTTCGCGAGGGGCAGGGTTCACCCCTCCACTTT. It is translated as CSVREGQGSPLHF.

The V call is TRBV9, the J call TRBJ1-2; D not resolved. Trimming took 0 bases from V and 8 from J, leaving 23 bases between them. This CDR3 is built from 17 residues. Germline V lookup: CDR1 SGDLS, CDR2 YYNGEE. The CDR3 loop is CASSVGNPRQEAGGYTF. The CDR3 DNA reads TGTGCCAGCAGCGTAGGCAATCCGCGGCAAGAGGCTGGGGGCTACACCTTC.

V usage is TRBV2 and J usage is TRBJ2-7; 13 nucleotides align to TRBD2. The CDR3 loop spans 17 amino acids. With V trimmed by 4 bases and J by 9 bases, 15 bases remained unmatched. Germline-derived CDR1 and CDR2 are SNHLY and FYNNEI. The CDR3 loop reads CASSVPALAGGFAGQYV. Here the CDR3 DNA reads TGTGCCAGCAGTGTCCCGGCACTAGCGGGGGGGTTCGCGGGGCAGTACGTC.

This clone was recorded a few times. The chain is built from TRBV30 and TRBJ1-2, with no clear D. V was trimmed by 1 base and J by 5 bases, leaving 5 bases between them. CDR1 and CDR2 from the germline V gene are GTSNPN and SVGIG (reference sequence). CDR3 size: 11 residues. CDR3 loop: CAWSDPYGYTF. The CDR3 region has the DNA TGTGCCTGGAGTGACCCTTATGGCTACACCTTC.

The chain employs TRBV5-1 and TRBJ2-5, with a weak D call TRBD2 (6 bases). V dropped 0 bases and J dropped 5 bases, with 14 bases sitting between them. Germline lookup yields CDR1 SGHRS and CDR2 YFSETQ. This CDR3 is built from 15 residues. This CDR3 is CASSLDPGVSETQYF. CDR3 nucleotides: TGCGCCAGCAGCTTGGATCCGGGGGTCTCCGAGACCCAGTACTTC.

The chain uses TRBV29-1 and TRBJ2-6; D unclear. The CDR3 has 16 amino acids. Trimming pared 4 bases from V and 0 bases from J, leaving 13 bases between. Germline lookup yields CDR1 SQVTM and CDR2 ANQGSEA. The CDR3 bases are TGCAGCGTTGTTTTGGGCCCGAGCTCTGGGGCCAACGTCCTGACTTTC. Translating it yields CSVVLGPSSGANVLTF.

The chain combines TRBV24-1 with TRBJ2-2; D is possibly TRBD2 (6 bases). Germline V CDR1 and CDR2: KGHDR, SFDVKD. This CDR3 has 15 residues. Trimming stripped 8 bases from V and 4 bases from J, with 16 bases between. This CDR3 reads CATTSGGAGTGELFF. The CDR3 nucleotides read TGTGCCACCACCTCGGGCGGGGCGGGCACCGGGGAGCTGTTTTTT.

This chain links TRBV20-1 with TRBJ2-7, with D uncertain. The germline V gene has CDR1 DFQATT and CDR2 SNEGSKA (reference sequence). The CDR3 is 13 residues long. Trimming stripped 3 bases from V and 4 bases from J, with 13 bases between. CDR3 residues: CSASSDGFYEQYV. CDR3 bases: TGCAGTGCTAGTTCGGACGGATTTTACGAGCAGTACGTC.

The chain has TRBV6-2 or TRBV6-3 and TRBJ2-1; TRBD2 is a possible D gene (6 bases). The germline V and J ends were trimmed by 6 bases and 10 bases, with 13 bases remaining between them. Germline CDR1 and CDR2: MNHEY and SVGEGT. The CDR3 is 12 amino acids. In DNA form, the CDR3 reads TGTGCCAGCAGCCCGGGGCTAGCGGAGCAGTTCTTC. This codes for CASSPGLAEQFF.

This clone was picked up a small number of times. V usage is TRBV19 and J usage is TRBJ2-1; possibly TRBD1 for D (5 bases). In germline, CDR1 is LNHDA, CDR2 SQIVND (reference sequence). Trimming stripped 4 bases from V and 1 base from J, with 14 bases between. The CDR3 length is 16 residues. The CDR3 sequence is CASSTRQLLSYNEQFF. The CDR3 bases are TGTGCCAGTAGTACAAGACAGCTTCTTTCCTACAATGAGCAGTTCTTC.

This chain joins TRBV12-3 or TRBV12-4 and TRBJ1-6; D is ambiguous. V lost 5 bases and J 7 bases, leaving 3 bases between the germline ends. The CDR3 loop spans 11 amino acids. In nucleotides, the CDR3 is TGTGCCAGCAGTGGGAATTCACCCCTCCACTTT. Its protein product is CASSGNSPLHF.

The table lists this clone with a few counts. This chain connects TRBV14 to TRBJ1-2; D remains unclear. The CDR3 length is 15 residues. In germline, CDR1 is SGHDN, CDR2 FVKESK. Trimming cost V 4 bases and J 2 bases, with 14 bases left between them. The CDR3 protein is CASSRGPRQNYGYTF. DNA of the CDR3: TGTGCCAGCAGCCGAGGACCCAGGCAGAACTATGGCTACACCTTC.

The rearrangement uses TRBV18 and TRBJ1-2; D unresolved. This CDR3 spans 13 amino acids. V dropped 2 bases and J dropped 4 bases, with 8 bases sitting between them. Germline CDR1 KGHSH, CDR2 LQKENI. CDR3 DNA: TGTGCCAGCTCACCAACCGAGCGCTATGGCTACACCTTC. Translation: CASSPTERYGYTF.